The sample holds a few counts of the clone carrying this T cell receptor beta chain. This entry comes from a study of T cells in Graves' hyperthyroidism and ophthalmopathy. The CDR3 totals 17 residues. The trim removed 6 bases at V and 4 bases at J, leaving 15 bases unmatched. Germline CDR1 is MNHNS and CDR2 is SASEGT. There were TCR beta CDR3 regions amplified from RNA transcripts. The TCR CDR3 was amplified in a first-round RT-PCR using the HTBI primer set. TCRdb re-called the multiplex PCR reads with MiXCR, one entry per CDR3 protein. Of a few hundred thousand distinct CDR3 sequences listed, around a quarter are singletons. An absence of ophthalmopathy progression within 18 months meant stable Graves' hyperthyroidism. Among the patients, aged 18 to 65, hyperthyroidism was newly diagnosed and had lasted under 2 months. The PBMCs were sourced from fresh peripheral blood (more than 9 ml).

The chain carries TRBV6-1 and TRBJ2-5; TRBD1 agrees at 9 bases. The sequenced sample consisted of blood. The source of this sequence is a man between 50 and 59 years old with Graves' hyperthyroidism. CDR3 DNA: TGTGCCAGCAGCCCCGGGACAGGGCGAGGTAGGGGAGAGACCCAGTACTTC. It yields the protein CASSPGTGRGRGETQYF.